This T cell receptor (beta chain) was sequenced during a study of CD8 T cells in ankylosing spondylitis. The study, taken as a whole, reports: Matched ankylosing spondylitis synovial fluid reportedly contained a significantly enriched population of disease-linked clones. Prior work had noted some motif variants in reactive arthritis blood and synovial fluid. Made up of eight or nine highly homologous variants, a TCR beta motif appeared characteristic of ankylosing spondylitis blood.

Making the TCR beta libraries involved quantitative 5'-RACE with molecular barcodes. TCRdb fed the 5' RACE reads into MiXCR, producing one record per CDR3 protein. The table records under 300,000 distinct CDR3 sequences, 8% to 9.5% of them present only once. In this sample, this clonotype turned up many times. Its antigen is as yet unknown. Trimming removed 0 bases from V and 2 bases from J, with 8 bases in between. The CDR3 is 14 residues long. CDR1 and CDR2 from the germline V gene are SGHRS and YFSETQ. The TCR originated in a male donor with ankylosing spondylitis or in good health (not recorded which). The V gene is TRBV5-1, the J gene TRBJ1-2, with D unclear. Material: blood, either unsorted or a sorted T cell fraction (not recorded which). The CDR3 reads CASSLAEDNYGYTF. The CDR3 DNA sequence: TGCGCCAGCAGCTTGGCCGAGGACAACTATGGCTACACCTTC. Variable domain in full (rest from reference TRBV5-1 and TRBJ1-2): KAGVTQTPRYLIKTRGQQVTLSCSPISGHRSVSWYQQTPGQGLQFLFEYFSETQRNKGNFPGRFSGRQFSNSRSEMNVSTLELGDSALYLCASSLAEDNYGYTFGSGTRLTVV.